These T cell receptor beta chains were read from a single sample in a study of early T cells in non-severe SARS-CoV-2 infection. A single record per CDR3 protein comes from TCRdb applying MiXCR to the 5' RACE reads. This repertoire shows tens of thousands of distinct CDR3 sequences, 14% to 15% found once; its top ten account for roughly 11%. Material for sequencing was whole blood. Source of these receptors: an adult who was a healthcare worker with PCR-confirmed SARS-CoV-2 infection or an uninfected control (not recorded which). Each CDR3 is given with its conserved first and last residue. The D gene is left open where the match is weak. Clone size, where shown, is once, few, many, or a class for clones that have expanded.

D: TRBD1
J: TRBJ2-2
V: TRBV2
size: few
length: 14
DNA: TGTGCCAGCAGGACAGGGGCGAACACCGGGGAGCTGTTTTTT
CDR3: CASRTGANTGELFF

D: TRBD1
J: TRBJ1-1
V: TRBV4-3
size: -
length: 15
DNA: TGCGCCAGCAGCCCCGCGGACAGGGTGAACACTGAAGCTTTCTTT
CDR3: CASSPADRVNTEAFF

D: -
J: TRBJ1-6
V: TRBV10-3
size: few
length: 14
DNA: TGTGCCATCAGAGCCGGGACTGAAAATTCACCCCTCCACTTT
CDR3: CAIRAGTENSPLHF

D: -
J: TRBJ1-3
V: TRBV6-2/TRBV6-3
size: few
length: 14
DNA: TGTGCCAGCAAAAACCCAGGATCTGGAAACACCATATATTTT
CDR3: CASKNPGSGNTIYF

D: -
J: TRBJ1-2
V: TRBV5-6
size: -
length: 17
DNA: TGTGCCAGCAGCTTGAGGCGTGTGCAGGAGCCCACTTATGGCTACACCTTC
CDR3: CASSLRRVQEPTYGYTF

D: -
J: TRBJ1-5
V: TRBV3-1
size: few
length: 14
DNA: TGTGCCAGCAGCCAGGGGGTAGGCAATCAGCCCCAGCATTTT
CDR3: CASSQGVGNQPQHF

D: -
J: TRBJ2-1
V: TRBV7-3
size: -
length: 16
DNA: TGTGCCAGCAGCCCCACTGGCGGGGCTTCCTACAATGAGCAGTTCTTC
CDR3: CASSPTGGASYNEQFF

D: -
J: TRBJ2-7
V: TRBV7-2
size: few
length: 13
DNA: TGTGCCAGCAGCTTGGTTATCGACTACGAGCAGTACTTC
CDR3: CASSLVIDYEQYF

D: -
J: TRBJ2-3
V: TRBV12-3/TRBV12-4
size: few
length: 15
DNA: TGTGCCAGCAGTTTCGGGGCGGGGCGCACAGATACGCAGTATTTT
CDR3: CASSFGAGRTDTQYF

D: TRBD1
J: TRBJ1-6
V: TRBV29-1
size: -
length: 13
DNA: TGCAGCGTTTGGCAGGGGGCTGGTTCACCCCTCCACTTT
CDR3: CSVWQGAGSPLHF

D: -
J: TRBJ1-4
V: TRBV20-1
size: -
length: 14
DNA: TGCAGTGCACTTCCGGGAGGGGCAAATGAAAAACTGTTTTTT
CDR3: CSALPGGANEKLFF

D: TRBD1
J: TRBJ1-5
V: TRBV10-3
size: -
length: 17
DNA: TGTGCCATCAGTGACAGTGCCCAGGGGGCTAACAATCAGCCCCAGCATTTT
CDR3: CAISDSAQGANNQPQHF

D: -
J: TRBJ1-5
V: TRBV21-1
size: -
length: 14
DNA: TGTGCCAGCACCGAGACAGGGGGGAATCAGCCCCAGCATTTT
CDR3: CASTETGGNQPQHF

D: -
J: TRBJ2-1
V: TRBV20-1
size: -
length: 14
DNA: TGCAGTGCTGCGGGACTTCCCGGGGCCAATGAGCAGTTCTTC
CDR3: CSAAGLPGANEQFF

D: -
J: TRBJ2-2
V: TRBV11-1
size: once
length: 12
DNA: TGTGCCAGCAGCTATTACACCGGGGAGCTGTTTTTT
CDR3: CASSYYTGELFF

D: -
J: TRBJ1-2
V: TRBV7-9
size: -
length: 13
DNA: TGTGCCAGCAGCTTAGGCCAGGGCGAGGGCTACACCTTC
CDR3: CASSLGQGEGYTF

D: -
J: TRBJ2-1
V: TRBV12-3/TRBV12-4
size: -
length: 17
DNA: TGTGCCAGCCCCATCGGGCGCCGAAAGAGCTCCTACAATGAGCAGTTCTTC
CDR3: CASPIGRRKSSYNEQFF